This entry lists 14 T cell receptor beta chains sequenced from one sample in a study of blood T cell repertoires in COVID-19. Libraries were prepared by immunoSEQ multiplex PCR; TCRdb keeps only in-frame clonotypes and omits some of them. The sample has about 300,000 clones; about 82% are singletons. Sequencing used peripheral blood. The receptor set was obtained from a woman aged 45 to 65 with acute or convalescent COVID-19.

J is TRBJ2-1 and V is TRBV3-1 (or the pseudogene TRBV3-2), with TRBD2 as a possible D gene (7 bases). This CDR3 is built from 16 residues. Germline CDR1 reads LGHDT; CDR2 reads YNNKEL (reference sequence). V lost 3 bases to trimming and J lost 0 bases, with 12 bases between them. As DNA, the CDR3 is TGTGCCAGCAGCCAGCGAGGGGGGGGCTCCTACAATGAGCAGTTCTTC. It specifies CASSQRGGGSYNEQFF.

The chain links TRBV9 to TRBJ2-2, with TRBD1 matching 10 bases. From germline, CDR1 is SGDLS and CDR2 YYNGEE. The CDR3 extends over 17 amino acids. V lost 0 bases and J lost 3; bases outside the gene matches: 5. DNA for the CDR3: TGTGCCAGCAGCGTAGGGGGGACAGGGGCACACACCGGGGAGCTGTTTTTT. Amino acid sequence: CASSVGGTGAHTGELFF.

V usage is TRBV21-1 and J usage is TRBJ1-6. TRBV21-1 is shown as a pseudogene. CDR3 size: 15 residues. In DNA form, the CDR3 reads TGTGCCAGCAGCAAAAAGGGGGGGCAGAGCTCACCCCTCCACTTT. Translated: CASSKKGGQSSPLHF.

Concerning this clone: At one of its ends the junction is not consistent with the germline gene, which may arise from a read error. The chain carries TRBV6-5 and TRBJ2-7; 8 bases match TRBD1. This CDR3 comprises 13 residues. Germline CDR1 and CDR2: MNHEY and SVGAGI. Written as DNA, the CDR3 is TGTGCCAGCGGTTATTTACAGGGGGGCGAGCAGTACTTC. It translates to CASGYLQGGEQYF.

The CDR3 spells CASSLNRGTQYF. CDR3 in DNA: TGTGCCAGCAGCTTAAACCGGGGGACCCAGTACTTC. This sequence joins TRBV7-3 and TRBJ2-5; tentative D call: TRBD2 (5 bases). Trimming took off 1 base at V and 7 bases at J, with 7 bases between the two ends. The CDR3 has 12 residues. From germline, CDR1 is SGHTA and CDR2 FQGTGA.

CDR3 residues: CATSDFVSFGNEQFF. The CDR3 DNA sequence: TGTGCCACCAGTGATTTCGTTTCGTTCGGGAATGAGCAGTTCTTC. This sequence joins TRBV24-1 and TRBJ2-1, with unresolved D. Per germline, CDR1 KGHDR and CDR2 SFDVKD. Trimming removed 1 base at V and 7 bases at J, with 13 bases between. The CDR3 has 15 amino acids.

V is TRBV27 and J is TRBJ1-5; TRBD1 matches at 9 bases. The V gene's germline CDR1 is MNHEY and CDR2 SMNVEV (reference sequence). The CDR3 totals 15 residues. V shed 4 bases, J shed 3 bases, and the junction held 4 bases outside the gene matches. In nucleotides, the CDR3 is TGTGCCAGCAGTTCGGGACAGGGCCCCAATCAGCCCCAGCATTTT. Translation gives CASSSGQGPNQPQHF.

The J gene is TRBJ1-2, the V gene TRBV2, with 7 positions matching TRBD1. V lost 4 bases and J lost 4; bases outside the gene matches: 3. This CDR3 has 13 residues. The germline V gene has CDR1 SNHLY and CDR2 FYNNEI. This chain's CDR3 is CASSGQGGYGYTF. Here the CDR3 DNA reads TGTGCCAGCAGTGGGCAGGGGGGCTATGGCTACACCTTC.

The chain recombines TRBV5-4 with TRBJ2-3; 9 bases are shared with TRBD1. V lost 3 bases to trimming and J lost 2 bases; unmatched junction nucleotides: 4. CDR1 is SGHNT and CDR2 is YYREEE in the germline V gene (reference sequence). CDR3 length equals 15 residues. CDR3 sequence (DNA): TGTGCCAGCAGCTGGGGACAGGGCGTCACAGATACGCAGTATTTT. Translated, it gives CASSWGQGVTDTQYF.

The sample holds a few counts of this clone. The V gene is TRBV6-2 or TRBV6-3, the J gene TRBJ1-5; TRBD1 is a possible D gene (6 bases). V was clipped by 5 bases and J by 2 bases, with 7 bases between them. Per the germline V gene, CDR1 is MNHEY and CDR2 is SVGEGT. The CDR3 consists of 13 residues. DNA of the CDR3: TGTGCCAGCAGTAAGGGGGGCAATCAGCCCCAGCATTTT. Its protein product is CASSKGGNQPQHF.

This chain uses TRBV7-2 with TRBJ2-1; a possible D gene is TRBD1 (6 bases). V dropped 5 bases and J dropped 6 bases, with 17 bases sitting between them. Germline V lookup: CDR1 SGHTA, CDR2 FQGNSA. There are 15 residues in the CDR3. The chain's CDR3 is CASSEQGIRVNEQFF. The CDR3 nucleotides read TGTGCCAGCAGCGAACAGGGAATCAGGGTCAATGAGCAGTTCTTC.

The chain recombines TRBV7-9 with TRBJ2-7; possibly TRBD1 for D (5 bases). Germline CDR1 SEHNR, CDR2 FQNEAQ (reference sequence). V shed 7 bases and J shed 6 bases, with 16 bases lying between them. The CDR3 has 13 amino acids. CDR3 sequence reads: CASTVLQGLEQYF. The CDR3 coding sequence is TGTGCCAGCACCGTTCTCCAGGGTCTCGAGCAGTACTTC.

The rearrangement uses TRBV19 and TRBJ2-2; tentative D call: TRBD2 (5 bases). Deletions cut 3 bases from V and 4 bases from J, with 9 bases between. Germline V gives CDR1 LNHDA, CDR2 SQIVND (reference sequence). CDR3 length: 14 residues. In DNA form, the CDR3 reads TGTGCCAGTAGTATCGTTAGCGTCACCGGGGAGCTGTTTTTT. As protein: CASSIVSVTGELFF.

This chain uses TRBV7-2 with TRBJ1-5; D perhaps matches TRBD1 (6 bases). V was cut by 2 bases and J by 0 bases, with 11 bases left in between. Germline V gene lookup returns CDR1 SGHTA and CDR2 FQGNSA. This CDR3 is 16 amino acids long. This chain's CDR3 is CASSLKGDYSNQPQHF. The CDR3 DNA follows: TGTGCCAGCAGCTTAAAGGGGGATTATAGCAATCAGCCCCAGCATTTT.